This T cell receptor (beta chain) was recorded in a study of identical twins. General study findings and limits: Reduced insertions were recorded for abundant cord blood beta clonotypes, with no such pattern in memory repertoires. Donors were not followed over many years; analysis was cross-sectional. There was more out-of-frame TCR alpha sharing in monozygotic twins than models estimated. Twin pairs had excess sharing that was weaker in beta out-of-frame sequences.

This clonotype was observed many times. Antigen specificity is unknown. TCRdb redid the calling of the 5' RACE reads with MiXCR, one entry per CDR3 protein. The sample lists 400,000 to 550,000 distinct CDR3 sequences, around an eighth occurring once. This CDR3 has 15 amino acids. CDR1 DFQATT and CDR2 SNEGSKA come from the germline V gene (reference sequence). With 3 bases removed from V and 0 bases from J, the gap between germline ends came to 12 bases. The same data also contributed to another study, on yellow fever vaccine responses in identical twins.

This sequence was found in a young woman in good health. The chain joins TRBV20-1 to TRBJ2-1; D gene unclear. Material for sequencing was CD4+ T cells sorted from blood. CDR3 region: CSARDLTRSYNEQFF. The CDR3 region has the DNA TGCAGTGCTAGGGATCTAACCCGCTCCTACAATGAGCAGTTCTTC.